The T cell receptor beta chain described here comes from a study of follicular helper T cells after annual influenza vaccination. Only in-frame clones appear in the TCRdb table, and some are missing; sequencing was by immunoSEQ multiplex PCR. The sample records about 1,500 clones, less than 90% being singletons. V gave up 4 bases and J gave up 0 bases, with 8 bases separating them. This CDR3 region has 14 residues. Germline V gene data show CDR1 as SGHDT and CDR2 as YYEEEE. Time point meaning: 2015-2016 season, pre-vaccination. This chain uses TRBV5-6 with TRBJ2-4; D possibly corresponds to TRBD2 (6 bases). Material: CXCR5+ CD38- circulating T follicular helper cells from blood, obtained on the day of influenza vaccination. Subset defined: circulating Tfh, non-naive CD4+CXCR5+PD-1+ (ICOS+CD38+ or ICOS-CD38-). This receptor was obtained from an adult who received the influenza vaccine. This chain's CDR3 is CASSPGVAKNIQYF. DNA for the CDR3: TGTGCCAGCAGCCCGGGGGTAGCCAAAAACATTCAGTACTTC.